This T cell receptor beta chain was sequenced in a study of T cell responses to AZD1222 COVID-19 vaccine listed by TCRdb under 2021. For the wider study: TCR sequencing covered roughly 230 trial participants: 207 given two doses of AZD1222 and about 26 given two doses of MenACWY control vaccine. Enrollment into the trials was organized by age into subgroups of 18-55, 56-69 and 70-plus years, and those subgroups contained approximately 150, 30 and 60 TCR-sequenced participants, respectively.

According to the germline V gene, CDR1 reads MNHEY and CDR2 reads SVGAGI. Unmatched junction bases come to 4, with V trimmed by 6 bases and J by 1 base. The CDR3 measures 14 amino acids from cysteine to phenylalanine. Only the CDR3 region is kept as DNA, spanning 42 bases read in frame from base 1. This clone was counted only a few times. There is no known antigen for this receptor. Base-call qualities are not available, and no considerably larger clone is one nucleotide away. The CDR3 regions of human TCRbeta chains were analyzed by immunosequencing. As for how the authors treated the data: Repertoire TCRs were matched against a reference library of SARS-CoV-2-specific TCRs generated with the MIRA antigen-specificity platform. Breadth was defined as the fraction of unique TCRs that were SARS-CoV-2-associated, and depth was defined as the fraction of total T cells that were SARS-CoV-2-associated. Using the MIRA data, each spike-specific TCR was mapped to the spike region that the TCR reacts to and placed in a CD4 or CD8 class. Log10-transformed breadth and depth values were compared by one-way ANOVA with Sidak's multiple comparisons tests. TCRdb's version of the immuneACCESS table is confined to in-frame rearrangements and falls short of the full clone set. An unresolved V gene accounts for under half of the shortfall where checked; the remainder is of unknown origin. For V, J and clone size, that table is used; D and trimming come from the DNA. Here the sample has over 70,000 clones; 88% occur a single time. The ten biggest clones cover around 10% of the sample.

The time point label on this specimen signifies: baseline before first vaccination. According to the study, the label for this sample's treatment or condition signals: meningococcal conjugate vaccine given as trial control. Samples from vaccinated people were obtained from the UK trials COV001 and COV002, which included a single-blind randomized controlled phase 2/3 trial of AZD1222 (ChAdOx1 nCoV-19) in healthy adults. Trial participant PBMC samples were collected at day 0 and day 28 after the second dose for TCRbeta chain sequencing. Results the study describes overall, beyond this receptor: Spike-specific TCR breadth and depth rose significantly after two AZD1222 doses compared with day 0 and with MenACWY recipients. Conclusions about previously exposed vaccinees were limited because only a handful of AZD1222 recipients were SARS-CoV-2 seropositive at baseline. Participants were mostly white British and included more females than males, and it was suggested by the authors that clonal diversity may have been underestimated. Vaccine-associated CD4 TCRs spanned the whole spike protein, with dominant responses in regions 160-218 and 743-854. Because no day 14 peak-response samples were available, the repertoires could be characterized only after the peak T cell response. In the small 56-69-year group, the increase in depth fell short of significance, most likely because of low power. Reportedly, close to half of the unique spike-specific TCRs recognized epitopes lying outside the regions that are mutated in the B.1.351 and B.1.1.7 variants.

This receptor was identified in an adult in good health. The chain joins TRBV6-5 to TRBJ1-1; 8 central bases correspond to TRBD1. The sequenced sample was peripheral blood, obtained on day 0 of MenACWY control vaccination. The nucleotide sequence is TGTGCCAGCAGGGGGGGACAGGCGAACACTGAAGCTTTCTTT. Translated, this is CASRGGQANTEAFF.